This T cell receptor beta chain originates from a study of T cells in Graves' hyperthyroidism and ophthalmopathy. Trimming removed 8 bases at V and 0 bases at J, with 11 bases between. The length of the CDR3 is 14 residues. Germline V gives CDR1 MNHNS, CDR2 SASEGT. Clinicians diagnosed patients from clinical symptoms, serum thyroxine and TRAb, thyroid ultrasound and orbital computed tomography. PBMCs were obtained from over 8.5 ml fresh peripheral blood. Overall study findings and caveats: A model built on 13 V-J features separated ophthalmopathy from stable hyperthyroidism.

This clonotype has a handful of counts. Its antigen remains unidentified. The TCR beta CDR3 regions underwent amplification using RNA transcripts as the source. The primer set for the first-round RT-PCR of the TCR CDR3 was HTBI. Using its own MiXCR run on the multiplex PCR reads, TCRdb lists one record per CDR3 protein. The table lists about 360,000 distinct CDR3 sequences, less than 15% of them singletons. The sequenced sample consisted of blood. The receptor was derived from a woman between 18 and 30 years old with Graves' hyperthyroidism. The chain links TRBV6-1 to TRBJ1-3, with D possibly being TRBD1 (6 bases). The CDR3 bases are TGTGCCAGCCTAGGGACACTCTCTGGAAACACCATATATTTT. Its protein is CASLGTLSGNTIYF.